The rows below give T cell receptor beta chains drawn from one sample of a study of post-analysis software for immune sequencing data. In TCRdb, the PCR reads were re-called with MiXCR into one record per CDR3 protein. The sample lists more than 450,000 distinct CDR3 sequences, around 47% occurring once. Specimen: blood. These receptors all stem from a girl aged 10 to 17 with multiple sclerosis. The CDR3 runs from the conserved cysteine through the conserved F or W. Expanded clones get a size class; other rows say once, few or many, or leave the size out.

cdr3_length v_call clone_size cdr3_aa
11 TRBV6-1 - CATAVVFGYTF
15 TRBV29-1 few CSVVRGRERSYEQYF
20 TRBV10-3 - CAISERPATSGGRIQETQYF
12 TRBV12-3/TRBV12-4 - CASRPQGLEQYF
17 TRBV12-3/TRBV12-4 once CASSSSSGRRYTDTQYF
13 TRBV7-9 - CASSLFPAYEQYF
14 TRBV6-1 once CASKEGSRGREQYF
15 TRBV9 few CASSVGSGGANEQFF
20 TRBV7-9 few CASSLAELRTGGVRNTEAFF
13 TRBV20-1 - CSASDSSNQPQHF
16 TRBV4-2 - CASSQDRTGGADTQYF
14 TRBV7-3 few CASSFGTGLGGYTF